Each of the 8 T cell receptor beta chains below was sequenced from the same sample in a study of cytomegalovirus exposure and HLA in healthy donors. PCR was performed using 60 Vbeta and 13 Jbeta primers. The protocol was immunoSEQ multiplex PCR, while the TCRdb copy is restricted to in-frame clones and leaves out a portion. The sample records 150,000 to 200,000 clones, roughly 84% being singletons. Sequencing was carried out using PBMCs. The receptor set was obtained from a girl under three years old in good health and CMV-seronegative.

This chain joins TRBV5-1 and TRBJ2-5; 8 nucleotides agree with TRBD2. This CDR3 is built from 14 residues. The V segment lost 0 bases and the J segment 4 bases; nucleotides outside the gene matches: 2. Germline V CDR1 and CDR2: SGHRS, YFSETQ. The CDR3, as DNA: TGCGCCAGCAGCTTGGAGAGCGGGGGAGAGACCCAGTACTTC. It yields the protein CASSLESGGETQYF.

J is TRBJ2-5 and V is TRBV30; 14 bases are shared with TRBD2. The V gene's germline CDR1 is GTSNPN and CDR2 SVGIG (reference sequence). Germline trimming cut 1 base from V and 12 bases from J; bases unmatched to any gene: 10. The CDR3 covers 15 residues. This chain's CDR3 is CAWSARLAGGRDEYF. CDR3 sequence (DNA): TGTGCCTGGAGTGCCCGACTAGCGGGGGGGCGGGACGAGTACTTC.

The chain couples TRBV2 to TRBJ2-3; tentatively, D is TRBD1 (5 bases). Trimming shortened V by 7 bases and J by 2 bases, and 10 bases separated the two germline ends. The CDR3 runs 13 residues. The germline gives CDR1 SNHLY, CDR2 FYNNEI. The CDR3 DNA is TGTGCCAGCAAAGGGGAATACACAGATACGCAGTATTTT. It specifies CASKGEYTDTQYF.

This clone has a single count. The chain employs TRBV30 and TRBJ1-1; 8 positions agree with TRBD1. Trimming removed 4 bases from V and 4 bases from J; junction bases left unmatched: 14. Per germline, CDR1 GTSNPN and CDR2 SVGIG (reference sequence). This CDR3 is built from 16 residues. The CDR3 DNA is TGTGCCTGGAAAGGGTCCCCGGGACAGGTCAGCACTGAAGCTTTCTTT. Translating gives CAWKGSPGQVSTEAFF.

This sequence joins TRBV5-6 and TRBJ1-2, with 7 nucleotides matching TRBD1. V was clipped by 4 bases and J by 6 bases; unmatched bases: 9. The length of the CDR3 is 14 residues. Germline V gives CDR1 SGHDT, CDR2 YYEEEE. The CDR3, as DNA: TGTGCCAGCAGCGAGGACAGGCGTTTCGATGGCTACACCTTC. Its translation: CASSEDRRFDGYTF.

This chain joins TRBV5-6 and TRBJ2-3; 9 nucleotides align to TRBD1. Germline lookup yields CDR1 SGHDT and CDR2 YYEEEE. The CDR3 length is 15 residues. With 0 bases clipped from V and 5 bases from J, the junction kept 4 bases outside the gene matches. Here the CDR3 DNA reads TGTGCCAGCAGCTTGGGGACAGGGGCCGGAGATACGCAGTATTTT. It specifies CASSLGTGAGDTQYF.

This clone was seen only once. V usage is TRBV7-9 and J usage is TRBJ2-7; D may be TRBD2 (5 bases). Germline V gives CDR1 SEHNR, CDR2 FQNEAQ (reference sequence). This CDR3 contains 15 residues. V shed 5 bases and J shed 2 bases, with 16 bases lying between them. Written as DNA, the CDR3 is TGTGCCAGCAGCCTGACGGGAAGCCGAGCCTACGAGCAGTACTTC. This sequence encodes CASSLTGSRAYEQYF.

The chain recombines TRBV30 with TRBJ1-3; TRBD1 agrees at 9 bases. Trimming took 0 bases from V and 4 from J; bases not matched to a gene: 7. There are 16 residues in the CDR3. Germline CDR1 and CDR2: GTSNPN and SVGIG (reference sequence). The CDR3 sequence: CAWSVLGQGTGNTIYF. The CDR3 region has the DNA TGTGCCTGGAGTGTCCTTGGACAGGGGACGGGAAACACCATATATTTT.